This section outlines one T cell receptor (beta chain) sequence together with its context. Its antigen is as yet unknown. This sample's treatment: around 19 received Ad26.COV2.S at low or high dose, single or two shots; about 5 received placebo; per-sample allocation not given. Each sample was drawn 63 days after the first injection (of vaccine or placebo). Clones were read by immunoSEQ multiplex PCR, and TCRdb kept only the in-frame ones, dropping some. The sample records under 300,000 clones, around 85% being singletons. The sample is drawn from a study of Ad26.COV2.S vaccination and SARS-CoV-2 variants. Study-wide context: Administration of Ad26.COV2.S was intramuscular, either once or twice 56 days apart. The study's findings and limits: Reportedly, spike-specific CD8+ and CD4+ T cell responses achieved substantial breadth once vaccination had taken place.

The sequence derives from a person aged 18-65 years who received the Ad26.COV2.S COVID-19 vaccine or a placebo. The input for sequencing was peripheral blood, taken in a trial of Ad26.COV2.S vaccine versus placebo.

In nucleotides, the CDR3 is TGTGCCATCAGTGAATTACAGGGGCGGGAGACCCAGTACTTC. Encoded protein: CAISELQGRETQYF. This sequence joins TRBV10-3 and TRBJ2-5, with 7 positions matching TRBD1. J gave up 5 bases and V 3 bases, and 6 bases lay outside the gene matches. The CDR3 runs to 14 residues. The germline V gene encodes CDR1 ENHRY and CDR2 SYGVKD.